A single T cell receptor beta chain is shown here with its context. This entry comes from a study of sequential checkpoint blockade in melanoma. Study details: Maintenance nivolumab came after either treatment sequence.

Produced via immunoSEQ multiplex PCR; TCRdb's table is partial and in-frame only. The repertoire consists of roughly 30,000 clones, with 82% occurring once and the leading ten covering about 17%. Germline lookup yields CDR1 SGDLS and CDR2 YYNGEE. This CDR3 contains 14 residues. V shed 3 bases, J shed 1 base, and the junction held 4 bases outside the gene matches. Treatment defined: randomized to nivolumab then ipilimumab (arm A) or the reverse (arm B). Patients had received no earlier DNA-damaging chemotherapy. The TCR was taken from a human donor with melanoma. This rearrangement joins TRBV9 to TRBJ2-7, with 7 bases aligning to TRBD2. The specimen was CD8+ T cells sorted from blood (inferred from file names), collected from a patient given nivolumab and ipilimumab in sequence. CDR3 DNA sequence: TGTGCCAGCAGCGGGGGCGGGAGTTCCTACGAGCAGTACTTC. Translation gives CASSGGGSSYEQYF.